The rows below give T cell receptor beta chains drawn from one sample of a study of T cell changes during pregnancy in multiple sclerosis. Generated by immunoSEQ multiplex PCR, the TCRdb table keeps only in-frame clones and is missing some. In the table there are about 60,000 clones, about 92% of which are singletons. The specimen comprised peripheral blood, sampled in the second trimester of pregnancy. The receptors derive from a female donor in good health, enrolled as a control in a pregnancy study. Each CDR3 is given with its conserved first and last residue. The D gene is left open where the match is weak. Rows give clone size only sometimes, using once, few, many, or a class for an expanded clone.

d_call clone_size j_call v_call cdr3_nt cdr3_aa
. . TRBJ2-7 TRBV7-2 TGTGCCAGCAGCCTAGACACCCACGAGCAGTACTTC CASSLDTHEQYF
TRBD1 . TRBJ2-7 TRBV7-6 TGTGCCAGCAGCCCCCAGACAGGGTCTTACTACGAGCAGTACTTC CASSPQTGSYYEQYF
. . TRBJ1-5 TRBV30 TGTGCCTGGAGCGCTAAATCGGGCCCAGGGAATCAGCCCCAGCATTTT CAWSAKSGPGNQPQHF
TRBD2 . TRBJ2-3 TRBV28 TGTGCCAGCAGTTTATGGGCGGGAGTGAGCACAGATACGCAGTATTTT CASSLWAGVSTDTQYF
. few TRBJ2-7 TRBV5-1 TGCGCCAGCAGTCTGTACGTTGGGCTCTCAGACGAGCAGTACTTC CASSLYVGLSDEQYF
TRBD2 . TRBJ2-3 TRBV7-9 TGTGCCAGCAGCTACCTCCGCGGGGGAGGAACAGATACGCAGTATTTT CASSYLRGGGTDTQYF
TRBD1 . TRBJ1-2 TRBV15 TGTGCCACCTCACTCGTGGGACAGGGGAATACTAACTATGGCTACACCTTC CATSLVGQGNTNYGYTF
TRBD2 . TRBJ2-7 TRBV7-9 TGTGCCAGCAGCTCCTCGGGAGGGGGATACTCCTACGAGCAGTACTTC CASSSSGGGYSYEQYF
TRBD2 . TRBJ2-3 TRBV30 TGTGCCTGGGGGACTAGCGACACAGATACGCAGTATTTT CAWGTSDTDTQYF
TRBD1 . TRBJ2-7 TRBV18 TGTGCCAGCTCACCACCGTGGGACAGCTACGAGCAGTACTTC CASSPPWDSYEQYF
. . TRBJ1-2 TRBV19 TGTGCCACATCGGGGGAAAACTATGGCTACACCTTC CATSGENYGYTF
. . TRBJ2-2 TRBV5-4 TGTGCCAGCAGCTTGGTTCTGGCCAGGGGACCCAGGGCCGGGGAGCTGTTTTTT CASSLVLARGPRAGELFF
TRBD2 once TRBJ2-5 TRBV7-9 TGTGCCAGCAGCCAGTTGGGGGGGGTAAGACAAGAGACCCAGTACTTC CASSQLGGVRQETQYF
. . TRBJ1-1 TRBV27 TGTGCCAGCAGCTTGCAGGGTGGGTTCACTGAAGCTTTCTTT CASSLQGGFTEAFF